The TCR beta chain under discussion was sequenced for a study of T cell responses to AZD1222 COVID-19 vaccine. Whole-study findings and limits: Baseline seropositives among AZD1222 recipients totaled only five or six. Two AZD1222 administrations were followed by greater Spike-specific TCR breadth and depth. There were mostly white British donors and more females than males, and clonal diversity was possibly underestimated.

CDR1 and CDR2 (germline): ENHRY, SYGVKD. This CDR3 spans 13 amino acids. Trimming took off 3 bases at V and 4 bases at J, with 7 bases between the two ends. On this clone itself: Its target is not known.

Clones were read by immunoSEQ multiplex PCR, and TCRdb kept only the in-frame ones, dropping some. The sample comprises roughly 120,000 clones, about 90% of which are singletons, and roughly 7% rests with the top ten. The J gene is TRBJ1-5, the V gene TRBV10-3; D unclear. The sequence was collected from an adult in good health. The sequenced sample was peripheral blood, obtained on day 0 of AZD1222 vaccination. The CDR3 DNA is TGTGCCATCAGTGATGTGGTTAATCAGCCCCAGCATTTT. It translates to CAISDVVNQPQHF.